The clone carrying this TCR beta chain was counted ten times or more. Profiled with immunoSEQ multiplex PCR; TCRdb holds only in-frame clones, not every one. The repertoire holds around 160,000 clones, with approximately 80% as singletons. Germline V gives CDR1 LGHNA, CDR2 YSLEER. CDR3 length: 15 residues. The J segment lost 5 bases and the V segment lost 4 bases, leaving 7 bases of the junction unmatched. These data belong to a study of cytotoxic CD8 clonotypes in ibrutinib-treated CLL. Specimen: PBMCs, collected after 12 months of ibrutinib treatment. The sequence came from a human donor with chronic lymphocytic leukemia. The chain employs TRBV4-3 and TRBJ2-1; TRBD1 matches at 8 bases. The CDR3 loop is CASSLRQGRNNEQFF. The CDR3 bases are TGCGCCAGCAGCCTCCGACAGGGGAGAAACAATGAGCAGTTCTTC.